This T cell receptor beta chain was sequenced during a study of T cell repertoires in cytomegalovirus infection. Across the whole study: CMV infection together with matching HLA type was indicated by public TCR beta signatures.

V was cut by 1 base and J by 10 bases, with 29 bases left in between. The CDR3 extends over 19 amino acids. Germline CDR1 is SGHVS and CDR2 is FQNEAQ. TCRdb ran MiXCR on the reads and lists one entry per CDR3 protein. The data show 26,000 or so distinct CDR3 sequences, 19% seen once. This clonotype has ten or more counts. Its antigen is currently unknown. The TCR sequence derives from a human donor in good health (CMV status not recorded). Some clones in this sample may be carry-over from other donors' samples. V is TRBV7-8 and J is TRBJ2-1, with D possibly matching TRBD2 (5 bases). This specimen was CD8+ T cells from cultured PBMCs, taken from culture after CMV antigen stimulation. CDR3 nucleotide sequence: TGTGCCAGCAGCTTAGATGTTAGTGTGGGAGCCCACCCCCTTCAAGAGCAGTTCTTC. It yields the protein CASSLDVSVGAHPLQEQFF.